This is a list of T cell receptor beta chains from one sample in a study of blood T cell repertoires in COVID-19. The protocol was immunoSEQ multiplex PCR, while the TCRdb copy is restricted to in-frame clones and leaves out a portion. The sample has 56,000 or so clones, around 84% seen once. Material for sequencing was peripheral blood. The source of these receptors is a man between 50 and 59 years old with acute or convalescent COVID-19. Each CDR3 is given without its conserved first and last residue. Each record gives: V gene, CDR3 protein.

v_call: TRBV5-1
cdr3_aa: ASSLGGQAITDTQY

v_call: TRBV24-1
cdr3_aa: ATSDFPDMTMEETQY

v_call: TRBV27
cdr3_aa: ASSSTSGRAEVTGELF

v_call: TRBV28
cdr3_aa: ASSPPPPGQGTDTQY

v_call: TRBV21-1
cdr3_aa: ASSHLGEGSGTYEQY

v_call: TRBV10-2
cdr3_aa: ATTFGQGAKEQY

v_call: TRBV6-5
cdr3_aa: ASSQGQGHNEQF

v_call: TRBV27
cdr3_aa: ASKPTLAGGSNGQTQY

v_call: TRBV3-1/TRBV3-2
cdr3_aa: ASSQDWRQGAGIIPISPLH

v_call: TRBV2
cdr3_aa: ASSLRTGNTEAF

v_call: TRBV6-5
cdr3_aa: ASSYSEGTGYTEAF

v_call: TRBV4-1
cdr3_aa: ASSPYPGLAGENNEQF

v_call: TRBV15
cdr3_aa: ATSRDSGGFYGYT

v_call: TRBV29-1
cdr3_aa: SGEMNTEAF